This T cell receptor beta chain was recorded in a study of blood T cell repertoires in COVID-19. The CDR3 is made up of 13 amino acids. The V gene end was trimmed by 4 bases and the J gene end by 8 bases; junction bases not matched to a gene: 5. Per the germline V gene, CDR1 is MRHNA and CDR2 is SNTAGT. Profiling relied on immunoSEQ multiplex PCR, and the TCRdb table lists in-frame clones only, not all of them. The repertoire holds 150,000 to 200,000 clones, with 80% to 85% as singletons. The rearrangement uses TRBV6-4 and TRBJ1-2, with 9 nucleotides matching TRBD1. The TCR sequence derives from a human donor with acute or convalescent COVID-19. The donor label of this sample is uncertain. Material: peripheral blood. In DNA form, the CDR3 reads TGTGCCAGCAGTGGGACAGGGGAAAGAGGCTACACCTTC. This encodes CASSGTGERGYTF.